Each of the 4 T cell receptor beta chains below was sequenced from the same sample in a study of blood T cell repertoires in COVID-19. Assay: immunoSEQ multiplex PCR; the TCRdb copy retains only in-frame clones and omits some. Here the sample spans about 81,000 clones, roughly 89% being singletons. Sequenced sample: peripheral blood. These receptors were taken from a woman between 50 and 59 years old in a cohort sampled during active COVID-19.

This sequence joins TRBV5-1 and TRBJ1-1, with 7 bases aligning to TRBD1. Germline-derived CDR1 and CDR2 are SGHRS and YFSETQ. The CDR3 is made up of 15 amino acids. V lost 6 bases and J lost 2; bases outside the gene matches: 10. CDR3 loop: CASTRTGQANTEAFF. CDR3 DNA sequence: TGCGCCAGCACCCGGACAGGCCAAGCTAACACTGAAGCTTTCTTT.

CDR3 coding DNA: TGTGCCAGCAGTGGGCTAAGCGGGGGGATCACCGGGGAGCTGTTTTTT. Residues: CASSGLSGGITGELFF. The chain employs TRBV6-6 and TRBJ2-2; 9 bases fit TRBD2. CDR3 length: 16 amino acids. Germline trimming cut 5 bases from V and 4 bases from J; bases unmatched to any gene: 8. Germline CDR1 reads MNHNY; CDR2 reads SVGAGI (reference sequence).

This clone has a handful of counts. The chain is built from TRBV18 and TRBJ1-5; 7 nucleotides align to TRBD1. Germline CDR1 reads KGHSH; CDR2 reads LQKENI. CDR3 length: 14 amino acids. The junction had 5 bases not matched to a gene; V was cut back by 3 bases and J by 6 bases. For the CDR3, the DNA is TGTGCCAGCTCACCGGGACAGTCAAGTCAGCCCCAGCATTTT. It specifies CASSPGQSSQPQHF. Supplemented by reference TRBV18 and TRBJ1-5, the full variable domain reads NAGVMQNPRHLVRRRGQEARLRCSPMKGHSHVYWYRQLPEEGLKFMVYLQKENIIDESGMPKERFSAEFPKEGPSILRIQQVVRGDSAAYFCASSPGQSSQPQHFGDGTRLSIL.

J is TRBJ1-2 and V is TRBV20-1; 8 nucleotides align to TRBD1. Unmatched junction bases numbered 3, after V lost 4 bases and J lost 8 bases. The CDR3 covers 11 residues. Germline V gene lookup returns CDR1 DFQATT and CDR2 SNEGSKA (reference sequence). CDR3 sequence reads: CSATTGVGYTF. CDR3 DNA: TGCAGTGCTACGACAGGGGTCGGCTACACCTTC.